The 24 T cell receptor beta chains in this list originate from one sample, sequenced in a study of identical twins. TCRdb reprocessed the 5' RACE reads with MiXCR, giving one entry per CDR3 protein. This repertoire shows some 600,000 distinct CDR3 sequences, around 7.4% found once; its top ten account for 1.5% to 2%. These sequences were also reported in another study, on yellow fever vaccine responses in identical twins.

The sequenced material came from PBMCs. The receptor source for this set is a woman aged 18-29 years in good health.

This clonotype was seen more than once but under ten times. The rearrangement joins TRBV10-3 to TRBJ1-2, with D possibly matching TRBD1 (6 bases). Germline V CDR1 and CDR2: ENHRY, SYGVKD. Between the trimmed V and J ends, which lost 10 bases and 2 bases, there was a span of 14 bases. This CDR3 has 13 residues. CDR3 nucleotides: TGTGCCAGATCGACAGGCTCGAACTATGGCTACACCTTC. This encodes CARSTGSNYGYTF.

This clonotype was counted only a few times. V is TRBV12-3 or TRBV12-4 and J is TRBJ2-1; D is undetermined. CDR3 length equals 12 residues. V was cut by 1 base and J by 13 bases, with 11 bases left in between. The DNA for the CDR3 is TGTGCCAGCAGTTTAGTGGTCCGGTCCCAGTTCTTC. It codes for CASSLVVRSQFF.

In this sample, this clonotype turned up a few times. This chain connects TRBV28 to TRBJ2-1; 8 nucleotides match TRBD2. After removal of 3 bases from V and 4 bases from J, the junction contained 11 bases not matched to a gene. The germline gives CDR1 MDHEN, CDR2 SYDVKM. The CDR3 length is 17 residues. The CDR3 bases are TGTGCCAGCAGTTTGGGTGTAGCGGGGTCGACTTACAATGAGCAGTTCTTC. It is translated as CASSLGVAGSTYNEQFF.

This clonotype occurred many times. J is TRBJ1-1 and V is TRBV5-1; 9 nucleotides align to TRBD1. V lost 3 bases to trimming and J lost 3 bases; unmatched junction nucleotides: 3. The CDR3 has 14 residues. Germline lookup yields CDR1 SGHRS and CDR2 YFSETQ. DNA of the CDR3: TGCGCCAGCAGCTGGACAGGGGCTGACACTGAAGCTTTCTTT. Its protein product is CASSWTGADTEAFF.

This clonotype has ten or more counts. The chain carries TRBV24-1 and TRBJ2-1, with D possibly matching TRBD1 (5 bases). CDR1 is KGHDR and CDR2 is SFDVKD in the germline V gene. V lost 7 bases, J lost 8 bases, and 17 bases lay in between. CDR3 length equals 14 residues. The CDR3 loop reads CATSTETGDHEQFF. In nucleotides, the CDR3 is TGTGCCACCAGCACAGAAACAGGCGATCATGAGCAGTTCTTC.

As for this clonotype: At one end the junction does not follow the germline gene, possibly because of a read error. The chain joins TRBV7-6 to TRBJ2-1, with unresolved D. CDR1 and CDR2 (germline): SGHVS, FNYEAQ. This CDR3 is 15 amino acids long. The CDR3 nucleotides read TGTGCCAGCAGCTTCGGTCTACCAAGATACAATGTGCAGTTCTTC. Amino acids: CASSFGLPRYNVQFF.

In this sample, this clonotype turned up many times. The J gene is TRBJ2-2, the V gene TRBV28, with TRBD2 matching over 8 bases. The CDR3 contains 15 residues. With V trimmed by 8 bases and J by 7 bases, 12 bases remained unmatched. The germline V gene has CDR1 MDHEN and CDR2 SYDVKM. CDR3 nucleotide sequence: TGTGCCAGCCGCTCCCCGGGGGGGCCGGTCGGGGAGCTGTTTTTT. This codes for CASRSPGGPVGELFF.

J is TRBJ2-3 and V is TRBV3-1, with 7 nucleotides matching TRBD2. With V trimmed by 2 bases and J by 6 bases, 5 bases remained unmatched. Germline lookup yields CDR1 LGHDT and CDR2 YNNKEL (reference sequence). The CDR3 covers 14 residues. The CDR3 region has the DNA TGTGCCAGCAGCCAATGGACTAGGACCGATACGCAGTATTTT. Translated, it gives CASSQWTRTDTQYF.

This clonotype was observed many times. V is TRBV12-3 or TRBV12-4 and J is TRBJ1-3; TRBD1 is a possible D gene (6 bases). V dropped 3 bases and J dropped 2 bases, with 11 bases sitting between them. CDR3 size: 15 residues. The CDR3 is CASSFGGRTGNTIYF. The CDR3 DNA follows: TGTGCCAGCAGTTTCGGGGGCAGAACTGGAAACACCATATATTTT.

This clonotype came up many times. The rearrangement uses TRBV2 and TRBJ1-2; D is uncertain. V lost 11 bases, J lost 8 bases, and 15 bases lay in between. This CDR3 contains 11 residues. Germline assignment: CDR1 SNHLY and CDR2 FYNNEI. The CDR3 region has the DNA TGTGCCTCGCGAGGGCCGAGGGGCTACACCTTC. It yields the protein CASRGPRGYTF.

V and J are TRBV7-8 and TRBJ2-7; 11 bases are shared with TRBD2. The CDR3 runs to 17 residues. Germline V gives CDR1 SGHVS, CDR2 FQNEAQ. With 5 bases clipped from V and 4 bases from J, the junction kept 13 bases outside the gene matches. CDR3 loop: CASSSRAQGTSGYEQYF. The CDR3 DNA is TGTGCCAGCAGCAGCCGAGCTCAAGGGACTAGCGGTTACGAGCAGTACTTC. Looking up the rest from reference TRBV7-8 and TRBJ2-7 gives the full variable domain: GAGVSQSPRYKVAKRGQDVALRCDPISGHVSLFWYQQALGQGPEFLTYFQNEAQLDKSGLPSDRFFAERPEGSVSTLKIQRTQQEDSAVYLCASSSRAQGTSGYEQYFGPGTRLTVT.

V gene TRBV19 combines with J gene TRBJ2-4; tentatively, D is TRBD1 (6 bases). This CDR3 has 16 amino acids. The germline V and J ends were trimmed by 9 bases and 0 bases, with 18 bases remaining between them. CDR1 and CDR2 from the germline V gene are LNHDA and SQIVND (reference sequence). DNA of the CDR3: TGTGCCAGCCAGCCTCGGACAGATATAGCCAAAAACATTCAGTACTTC. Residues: CASQPRTDIAKNIQYF.

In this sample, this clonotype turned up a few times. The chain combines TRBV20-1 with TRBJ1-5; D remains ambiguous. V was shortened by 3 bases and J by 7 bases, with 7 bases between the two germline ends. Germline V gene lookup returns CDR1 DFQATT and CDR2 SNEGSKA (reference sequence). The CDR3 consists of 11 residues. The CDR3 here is CSASDAQPQHF. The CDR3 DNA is TGCAGTGCTAGCGATGCGCAGCCCCAGCATTTT.

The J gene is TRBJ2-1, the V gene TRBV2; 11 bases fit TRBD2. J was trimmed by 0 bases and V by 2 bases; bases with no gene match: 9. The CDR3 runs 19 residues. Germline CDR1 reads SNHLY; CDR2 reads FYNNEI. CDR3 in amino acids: CASSERVAGGKSSYNEQFF. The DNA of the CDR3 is TGTGCCAGCAGTGAAAGGGTAGCGGGGGGGAAGAGCTCCTACAATGAGCAGTTCTTC. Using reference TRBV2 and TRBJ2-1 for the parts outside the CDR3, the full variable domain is EPEVTQTPSHQVTQMGQEVILRCVPISNHLYFYWYRQILGQKVEFLVSFYNNEISEKSEIFDDQFSVERPDGSNFTLKIRSTKLEDSAMYFCASSERVAGGKSSYNEQFFGPGTRLTVL.

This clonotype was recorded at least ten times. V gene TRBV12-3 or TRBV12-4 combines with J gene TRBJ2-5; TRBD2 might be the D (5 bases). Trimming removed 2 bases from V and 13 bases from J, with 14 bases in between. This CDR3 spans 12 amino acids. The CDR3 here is CASSLSTSLRYF. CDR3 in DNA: TGTGCCAGCAGTTTATCAACTAGTCTGAGGTACTTC.

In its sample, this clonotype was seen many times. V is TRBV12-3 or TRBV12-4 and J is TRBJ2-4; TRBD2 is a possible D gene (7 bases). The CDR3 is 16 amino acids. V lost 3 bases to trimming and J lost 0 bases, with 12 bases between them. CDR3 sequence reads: CASSFVRGLAKNIQYF. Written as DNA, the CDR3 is TGTGCCAGCAGTTTTGTGCGGGGGCTAGCCAAAAACATTCAGTACTTC.

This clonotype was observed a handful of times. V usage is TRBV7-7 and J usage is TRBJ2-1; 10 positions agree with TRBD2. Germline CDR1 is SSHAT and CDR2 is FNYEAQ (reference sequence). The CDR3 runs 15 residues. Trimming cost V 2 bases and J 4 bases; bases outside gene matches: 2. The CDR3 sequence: CASSLLLAGYNEQFF. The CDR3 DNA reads TGTGCCAGCAGCTTATTACTAGCGGGGTACAATGAGCAGTTCTTC.

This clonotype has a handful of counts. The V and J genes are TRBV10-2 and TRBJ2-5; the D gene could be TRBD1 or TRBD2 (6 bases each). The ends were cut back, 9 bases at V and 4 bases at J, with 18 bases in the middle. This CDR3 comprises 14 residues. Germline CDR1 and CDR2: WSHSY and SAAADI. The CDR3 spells CASCPPGAGETQYF. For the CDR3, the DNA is TGCGCCAGTTGCCCCCCGGGGGCGGGAGAGACCCAGTACTTC.

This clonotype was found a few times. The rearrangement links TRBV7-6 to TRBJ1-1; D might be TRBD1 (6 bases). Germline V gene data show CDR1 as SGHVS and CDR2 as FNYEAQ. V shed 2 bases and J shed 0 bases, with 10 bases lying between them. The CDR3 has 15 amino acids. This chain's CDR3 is CASSLQGSLNTEAFF. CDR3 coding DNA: TGTGCCAGCAGCTTACAGGGGTCCTTGAACACTGAAGCTTTCTTT.

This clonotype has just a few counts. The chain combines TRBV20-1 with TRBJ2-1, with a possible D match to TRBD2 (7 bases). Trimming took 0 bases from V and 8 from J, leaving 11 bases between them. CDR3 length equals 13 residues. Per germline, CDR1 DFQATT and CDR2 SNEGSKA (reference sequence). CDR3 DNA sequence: TGCAGTGCTAGAGATAAGGGGGGGGATGAGCAGTTCTTC. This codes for CSARDKGGDEQFF.

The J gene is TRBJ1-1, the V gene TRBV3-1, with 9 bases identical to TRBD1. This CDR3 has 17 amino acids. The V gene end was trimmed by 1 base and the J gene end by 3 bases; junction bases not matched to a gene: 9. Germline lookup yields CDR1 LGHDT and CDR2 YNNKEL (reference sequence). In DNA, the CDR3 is TGTGCCAGCAGCCAAGTTGGGACAGGGTACGGTTACACTGAAGCTTTCTTT. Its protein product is CASSQVGTGYGYTEAFF.

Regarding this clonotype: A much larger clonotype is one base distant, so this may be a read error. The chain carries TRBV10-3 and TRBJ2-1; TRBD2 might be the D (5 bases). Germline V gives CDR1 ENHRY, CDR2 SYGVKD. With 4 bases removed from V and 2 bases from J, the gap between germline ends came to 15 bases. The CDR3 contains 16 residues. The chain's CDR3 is CAISGQTEGTYNEQFF. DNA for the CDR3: TGTGCCATCAGTGGGCAAACAGAGGGCACCTACAATGAGCAGTTCTTC.

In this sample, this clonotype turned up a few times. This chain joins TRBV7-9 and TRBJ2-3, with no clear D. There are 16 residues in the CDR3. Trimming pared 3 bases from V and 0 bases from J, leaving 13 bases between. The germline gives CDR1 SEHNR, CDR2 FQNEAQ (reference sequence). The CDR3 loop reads CASSFLEQTSTDTQYF. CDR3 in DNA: TGTGCCAGCAGCTTTCTAGAACAGACTAGCACAGATACGCAGTATTTT. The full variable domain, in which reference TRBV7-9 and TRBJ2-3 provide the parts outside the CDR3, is DTGVSQNPRHKITKRGQNVTFRCDPISEHNRLYWYRQTLGQGPEFLTYFQNEAQLEKSRLLSDRFSAERPKGSFSTLEIQRTEQGDSAMYLCASSFLEQTSTDTQYFGPGTRLTVL.

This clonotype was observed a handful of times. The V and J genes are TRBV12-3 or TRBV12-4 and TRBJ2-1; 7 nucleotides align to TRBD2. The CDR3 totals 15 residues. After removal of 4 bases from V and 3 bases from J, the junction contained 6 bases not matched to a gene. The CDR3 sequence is CASSSGGTLYNEQFF. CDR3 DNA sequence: TGTGCCAGCAGTTCCGGGGGGACCCTCTACAATGAGCAGTTCTTC.